This T cell receptor (beta chain) came from a study of vaccination and CD4 T cells after COVID-19. Study in general: Culture controls were given either a CEFX pool, an HIV-1 Nef pool, or no peptide.

Treatment in this sample: approximately 9-day PBMC culture with coronavirus spike peptide pools or control peptides (ViraFEST assay). After being plated at over 1.5 million per well, PBMCs were cultured with about 10 IU/ml IL-2 and 10 ug/ml peptide pools. Cells received half-medium changes with fresh IL-2 medium on days 3 and 7. Having spent roughly 11 days in culture, CD4+ T cells were then isolated by negative selection. Trimming pared 0 bases from V and 6 bases from J, leaving 18 bases between. The CDR3 length is 17 residues. Germline V gene data show CDR1 as LGHNA and CDR2 as YNFKEQ. About this clonotype itself: Its antigen is currently unknown.

Researchers used the Oncomine TCR Beta short-read assay to sequence DNA from cultured CD4+ T cells. TCRdb re-called the PCR reads with MiXCR, one entry per CDR3 protein. The table records about 10,000 distinct CDR3 sequences, 65% to 80% of them present only once. V usage is TRBV4-2 and J usage is TRBJ2-1; weak D call: TRBD2 (7 bases). The clonotype originates from a human donor who had recovered from COVID-19. The sample taken for sequencing was CD4+ T cells from blood, cultured in vitro. The CDR3 region is CASSQDLGRGLGNEQFF. The CDR3, as DNA: TGTGCCAGCAGCCAAGATTTAGGGCGGGGGCTGGGCAATGAGCAGTTCTTC.